This T cell receptor (beta chain) stems from a study of identifying expanded T cells in peripheral blood. Healthy donors had no documented immune events, such as infections, while sampled. Using immunoSEQ multiplex PCR, the repertoire was profiled, and TCRdb retains in-frame clones only, with some absent. Of some 93,000 clones listed, roughly 86% are singletons. The CDR3 extends over 15 amino acids. Germline V gene sequence: CDR1 MNHEY, CDR2 SVGAGI. V lost 5 bases, J lost 5 bases, and 19 bases lay in between. Overall study results and limits: Technical replicates showed roughly 1.2 changed clones; approximately 2 weeks approximately 15; four weeks 19.

About this clone: Its antigen is unknown.

V and J are TRBV6-5 and TRBJ2-7, with D unresolved. Sequencing was carried out using blood. The sequence was collected from a person aged 18 to 75 in good health. The DNA of the CDR3 is TGTGCCAGCAGTCAGGCGAACAGACCCCCCAACGAGCAGTACTTC. It yields the protein CASSQANRPPNEQYF.